These 27 T cell receptor beta chains share one sample of origin, sequenced in a study of cytomegalovirus exposure and HLA in healthy donors. PCR used 60 Vbeta primers and 13 Jbeta primers. Assay used: immunoSEQ multiplex PCR; TCRdb lists only in-frame clones, some missing. The sample data list 70,000 to 100,000 clones. What was sequenced was PBMCs. The receptors derive from a girl under 18 in good health and CMV-seropositive.

The chain combines TRBV11-3 with TRBJ2-2; 7 bases match TRBD1. The V segment lost 2 bases and the J segment 7 bases; nucleotides outside the gene matches: 13. Germline-derived CDR1 and CDR2 are SGHNT and YENEEA. This CDR3 region has 17 residues. CDR3 nucleotides: TGTGCCAGCAGCTTACCAAACAGGGGTCGGTTCGACGGGGAGCTGTTTTTT. Translating it yields CASSLPNRGRFDGELFF.

This chain joins TRBV29-1 and TRBJ1-2; maybe TRBD1 (5 bases). Germline V CDR1 and CDR2: SQVTM, ANQGSEA. The CDR3 extends over 11 amino acids. CDR3 DNA: TGCGTCGTCTGGGGGGACTATGGCTACACCTTC. Amino acids: CVVWGDYGYTF.

The rearrangement joins TRBV18 to TRBJ1-1, with 8 nucleotides matching TRBD1. V was pared by 6 bases and J by 0 bases, with 3 bases of the junction left unmatched. CDR3 length equals 14 residues. Germline CDR1 KGHSH, CDR2 LQKENI. CDR3 bases: TGTGCCAGCTCCCGACAGGGGATGAACACTGAAGCTTTCTTT. This sequence encodes CASSRQGMNTEAFF.

The chain links TRBV7-2 to TRBJ2-2; 15 nucleotides line up with TRBD2. This CDR3 is 17 amino acids long. Trimming took 3 bases from V and 5 from J; bases not matched to a gene: 4. Germline-derived CDR1 and CDR2 are SGHTA and FQGNSA. CDR3 protein: CASSLGLAGGGTGELFF. Here the CDR3 DNA reads TGTGCCAGCAGCTTGGGACTAGCGGGGGGCGGGACCGGGGAGCTGTTTTTT.

The chain recombines TRBV9 with TRBJ1-1, with D unresolved. In germline, CDR1 is SGDLS, CDR2 YYNGEE. V lost 0 bases and J lost 1, with 7 bases in between. CDR3 length: 14 residues. Here the CDR3 reads CASSVGPGNTEAFF. CDR3 in DNA: TGTGCCAGCAGCGTAGGGCCGGGGAACACTGAAGCTTTCTTT.

The chain recombines TRBV5-8 with TRBJ1-3; 8 bases are a match to TRBD1. Losses at the gene ends were 4 bases for V and 0 bases for J; bases not matched to a gene: 9. CDR1 is SGHTS, CDR2 YDEGEE, per germline. The CDR3 length is 17 residues. The CDR3 bases are TGTGCCAGCAGCCGCAAGGGACAGGAAATCTCTGGAAACACCATATATTTT. Residues: CASSRKGQEISGNTIYF.

The chain recombines TRBV27 with TRBJ1-6; D perhaps matches TRBD1 (6 bases). This CDR3 comprises 15 residues. The germline gives CDR1 MNHEY, CDR2 SMNVEV (reference sequence). Trimming pared 7 bases from V and 7 bases from J, leaving 17 bases between. For the CDR3, the DNA is TGTGCCAGCACCGCCACCACAGGGATGAATTCACCCCTCCACTTT. It yields the protein CASTATTGMNSPLHF.

J is TRBJ1-4 and V is TRBV7-9, with 7 positions matching TRBD1. In germline, CDR1 is SEHNR, CDR2 FQNEAQ (reference sequence). V lost 5 bases to trimming and J lost 8 bases; unmatched junction nucleotides: 11. CDR3 size: 15 residues. CDR3 loop: CASSTRQGFEEKLFF. The CDR3 DNA reads TGTGCCAGCAGCACAAGACAGGGTTTCGAAGAAAAACTGTTTTTT.

V gene TRBV15 combines with J gene TRBJ1-2; D is perhaps TRBD1 (6 bases). The V end lost 0 bases, the J end lost 2 bases, and 13 bases lay between the germline ends. Germline CDR1 reads LNHNV; CDR2 reads YYDKDF (reference sequence). The CDR3 is 16 amino acids. The CDR3 region is CATSRDLRQENYGYTF. The CDR3 coding sequence is TGTGCCACCAGCAGAGATCTGAGACAGGAGAACTATGGCTACACCTTC.

The CDR3 nucleotides read TGCGCCAGCAGCTTCGGACAGGGGTTAGTGGAGACCCAGTACTTC. This codes for CASSFGQGLVETQYF. The genes are TRBV4-1 and TRBJ2-5; the match to TRBD1 covers 9 bases. The V segment lost 5 bases and the J segment 5 bases; nucleotides outside the gene matches: 9. The length of the CDR3 is 15 residues. Germline loops: CDR1 MGHRA, CDR2 YSYEKL.

Comment on this clone: The junction does not match germline at one end; this may be a read error. The V gene is TRBV7-9, the J gene TRBJ2-2; perhaps TRBD2 as D (7 bases). CDR3 length: 11 residues. In germline, CDR1 is SEHNR, CDR2 FQNEAQ (reference sequence). CDR3 nucleotide sequence: TGCGGCGGGGGCGACGGCGGGGAGCTGTTTTTT. This translates into CGGGDGGELFF.

The genes are TRBV13 and TRBJ1-5; D call uncertain. This CDR3 region has 14 residues. The germline V and J ends were trimmed by 0 bases and 1 base, with 4 bases remaining between them. From germline, CDR1 is PRHDT and CDR2 FYEKMQ (reference sequence). CDR3 nucleotide sequence: TGTGCCAGCAGCTTAGGCCGGAGCAATCAGCCCCAGCATTTT. Its translation is CASSLGRSNQPQHF.

The CDR3 region is CASSGGQGVWSEAFF. The DNA for the CDR3 is TGCGCCAGCAGCGGGGGACAGGGGGTTTGGTCTGAAGCTTTCTTT. V is TRBV4-3 and J is TRBJ1-1; 11 positions agree with TRBD1. Germline trimming cut 5 bases from V and 6 bases from J; bases unmatched to any gene: 8. The germline V gene encodes CDR1 LGHNA and CDR2 YSLEER. The CDR3 covers 15 residues.

This chain links TRBV7-9 with TRBJ2-5; D gene uncertain. CDR1 is SEHNR, CDR2 FQNEAQ, per germline (reference sequence). The CDR3 is 11 amino acids. V lost 9 bases and J lost 5, with 10 bases in between. This chain's CDR3 is CARSTKETQYF. The CDR3 DNA reads as TGTGCCAGAAGCACTAAGGAGACCCAGTACTTC.

The chain links TRBV6-1 to TRBJ1-2, with 7 bases aligning to TRBD1. Germline trimming cut 2 bases from V and 3 bases from J; bases unmatched to any gene: 9. Germline V gene sequence: CDR1 MNHNS, CDR2 SASEGT. The CDR3 extends over 16 amino acids. CDR3 sequence reads: CASSESAGGGYYGYTF. The CDR3 DNA follows: TGTGCCAGCAGTGAAAGTGCAGGGGGTGGCTACTATGGCTACACCTTC.

The chain uses TRBV29-1 and TRBJ1-1; no firm D call. Germline V gives CDR1 SQVTM, CDR2 ANQGSEA. Trimming stripped 5 bases from V and 1 base from J, with 8 bases between. This CDR3 has 12 amino acids. CDR3 sequence reads: CSVLSANTEAFF. CDR3 coding DNA: TGCAGCGTTCTGAGTGCGAACACTGAAGCTTTCTTT.

The chain carries TRBV5-6 and TRBJ2-3, with D possibly being TRBD1 (5 bases). This CDR3 contains 14 residues. The V gene lost 2 bases and the J gene lost 5 bases, with 12 bases spanning the gap. Germline V lookup: CDR1 SGHDT, CDR2 YYEEEE. This CDR3 reads CASSLRGWLDTQYF. The CDR3, as DNA: TGTGCCAGCAGCTTAAGGGGTTGGTTAGATACGCAGTATTTT. Full variable domain (remainder filled in from reference TRBV5-6 and TRBJ2-3): DAGVTQSPTHLIKTRGQQVTLRCSPKSGHDTVSWYQQALGQGPQFIFQYYEEEERQRGNFPDRFSGHQFPNYSSELNVNALLLGDSALYLCASSLRGWLDTQYFGPGTRLTVL.

V gene TRBV7-9 combines with J gene TRBJ2-5; TRBD2 agrees at 14 bases. V gave up 5 bases and J gave up 0 bases; unmatched junction bases: 2. Germline lookup yields CDR1 SEHNR and CDR2 FQNEAQ (reference sequence). The CDR3 is made up of 16 amino acids. CDR3 nucleotides: TGTGCCAGCAGCAGACTAGCGGGGGGGAACCAAGAGACCCAGTACTTC. The encoded protein is CASSRLAGGNQETQYF.

With regard to this clone: One junction end disagrees with the germline gene, perhaps due to a read error. This chain uses TRBV7-7 with TRBJ2-1, with D uncertain. CDR3 length: 15 residues. CDR1 is SSHAT, CDR2 FNYEAQ, per germline (reference sequence). The CDR3 spells CASSLTAASYNEQFF. CDR3 DNA: TGTGCTAGCAGCTTAACGGCGGCTTCCTACAATGAGCAGTTCTTC.

The chain is built from TRBV9 and TRBJ2-3, with 9 bases matching TRBD1. The CDR3 has 14 residues. Germline V gene lookup returns CDR1 SGDLS and CDR2 YYNGEE. After removal of 3 bases from V and 1 base from J, the junction contained 0 bases not matched to a gene. The chain's CDR3 is CASSGDRGTDTQYF. CDR3 DNA sequence: TGTGCCAGCAGCGGGGACAGGGGCACAGATACGCAGTATTTT.

V gene TRBV11-3 combines with J gene TRBJ2-7; 9 positions match TRBD1. CDR1 and CDR2 (germline): SGHNT, YENEEA. Germline trimming cut 5 bases from V and 2 bases from J; bases unmatched to any gene: 4. The CDR3 totals 14 residues. In nucleotides, the CDR3 is TGTGCCAGCAGCCTGGGACAGGGACCCTACGAGCAGTACGTC. Encoded protein: CASSLGQGPYEQYV.

The chain uses TRBV5-6 and TRBJ1-2, with a possible D match to TRBD1 (5 bases). Deletions cut 4 bases from V and 2 bases from J, with 15 bases between. This CDR3 has 15 amino acids. Germline V gives CDR1 SGHDT, CDR2 YYEEEE. The CDR3 coding sequence is TGTGCCAGCAGCGACACAAGGGGCAGGAACTATGGCTACACCTTC. Protein: CASSDTRGRNYGYTF.

For the CDR3, the DNA is TGTGCCAGCAGCCTACCCCGGGAGACCCAGTACTTC. It translates to CASSLPRETQYF. V gene TRBV7-9 combines with J gene TRBJ2-5; unclear D gene. The CDR3 runs 12 residues. Germline CDR1 reads SEHNR; CDR2 reads FQNEAQ (reference sequence). The V end lost 5 bases, the J end lost 5 bases, and 9 bases lay between the germline ends.

The V gene is TRBV6-5, the J gene TRBJ1-6, with TRBD1 as a possible D gene (5 bases). The CDR3 runs 13 residues. V dropped 8 bases and J dropped 7 bases, with 12 bases sitting between them. Germline V lookup: CDR1 MNHEY, CDR2 SVGAGI. DNA for the CDR3: TGTGCCAGCGGAGGGACCTTGAATTCACCCCTCCACTTT. It encodes CASGGTLNSPLHF.

CDR3 region: CASSRGGVVPEVNQPQHF. The CDR3 DNA sequence: TGCGCCAGCAGCCGGGGAGGGGTAGTTCCAGAGGTCAATCAGCCCCAGCATTTT. This chain joins TRBV4-1 and TRBJ1-5; tentative D call: TRBD1 (5 bases). Germline V lookup: CDR1 MGHRA, CDR2 YSYEKL. There are 18 residues in the CDR3. Trimming removed 4 bases from V and 3 bases from J, with 22 bases in between.

The chain uses TRBV9 and TRBJ2-3; D remains ambiguous. The V and J ends lost 0 bases and 4 bases respectively, with 6 bases between them. The CDR3 runs 13 residues. From germline, CDR1 is SGDLS and CDR2 YYNGEE. Here the CDR3 reads CASSVGSADTQYF. CDR3 DNA: TGTGCCAGCAGCGTAGGCTCGGCAGATACGCAGTATTTT. The whole variable domain, remainder taken from reference TRBV9 and TRBJ2-3, is DSGVTQTPKHLITATGQRVTLRCSPRSGDLSVYWYQQSLDQGLQFLIQYYNGEERAKGNILERFSAQQFPDLHSELNLSSLELGDSALYFCASSVGSADTQYFGPGTRLTVL.

The J gene is TRBJ1-6, the V gene TRBV4-3; D gene unclear. The CDR3 is 16 residues long. Between the trimmed V and J ends, which lost 0 bases and 7 bases, there was a span of 13 bases. Germline assignment: CDR1 LGHNA and CDR2 YSLEER. CDR3 coding DNA: TGCGCCAGCAGCCAAGATTCAGGCGCTCGGAATTCACCCCTCCACTTT. Translated: CASSQDSGARNSPLHF.